The T cell receptor beta chain described here comes from a study of blood T cell repertoires in COVID-19. Study summary: Samples came from the United States, Italy and Spain, spanning acute and convalescent COVID-19. PBMCs, B-cell-depleted T cells, or T cells were the source of the cDNA or gDNA that made up the material.

Original processing methods: Nucleated cell number was recorded as an estimate derived from reference gene primer amplification. Here immunoSEQ multiplex PCR was the method, and the copy in TCRdb shows in-frame clones only, minus some. The V and J calls and clone size are taken from that table; D and trimming were inferred from the DNA. Of some 250,000 clones listed, more than 70% are singletons. The V and J ends lost 3 bases and 8 bases, in that order; junction bases with no gene match: 7. The CDR3 contains 15 residues. CDR1 is SGHTA, CDR2 FQGNSA, per germline. The sample taken for sequencing was peripheral blood. This chain links TRBV7-2 with TRBJ1-4; 9 bases align to TRBD1. This TCR was sampled from a woman in her 40s who had recovered from COVID-19. The DNA of the CDR3 is TGTGCCAGCAGCTTCGCAACAGGGGGCAAGGAAAAACTGTTTTTT. Translated: CASSFATGGKEKLFF.